This is a list of T cell receptor beta chains from one sample in a study of cytomegalovirus exposure and HLA in healthy donors. Only in-frame clones appear in the TCRdb table, and some are missing; sequencing was by immunoSEQ multiplex PCR. Here the sample spans around 170,000 clones, about 80% being singletons. The sequenced material came from PBMCs. These receptor sequences come from a woman aged 45-60 years in good health and CMV-seropositive. The CDR3 runs from the conserved cysteine through the conserved F or W. Rows give clone size only sometimes, using once, few, many, or a class for an expanded clone.

>TRBV5-4|once|TRBJ2-2|17
CASSQDSLAGAPGELFF
>TRBV7-8|-|TRBJ2-7|12
CASRQDSYEQYF
>TRBV18|-|TRBJ2-5|13
CASSPETKETQYF
>TRBV28|-|TRBJ1-2|13
CASSFGAAYGYTF
>TRBV28|-|TRBJ2-5|15
CASSPRARVPETQYF
>TRBV10-1|-|TRBJ1-2|14
CASSPRERVIGYTF
>TRBV19|-|TRBJ1-5|14
CASSIGRRYQPQHF
>TRBV7-2|-|TRBJ2-7|14
CASSPGGRAAEQYF
>TRBV29-1|-|TRBJ2-3|13
CSVDPGGSDTQYF
>TRBV4-1|-|TRBJ1-1|15
CASSQEGQGRTEAFF
>TRBV19|-|TRBJ2-2|15
CASSVGQGAGRELFF
>TRBV6-5|once|TRBJ2-1|11
CASRQFNEQFF